Each of the 9 T cell receptor beta chains below was sequenced from the same sample in a study of blood T cell repertoires in COVID-19. Method: immunoSEQ multiplex PCR; TCRdb's copy keeps in-frame clones and lacks some. The sample includes some 41,000 clones, about four fifths of them seen just once. The sample consisted of peripheral blood. The receptors were gathered from a man in his forties or fifties with active or convalescent COVID-19.

The J gene is TRBJ1-1, the V gene TRBV9; TRBD1 might be the D (5 bases). The CDR3 extends over 14 amino acids. The germline V gene has CDR1 SGDLS and CDR2 YYNGEE. Trimming removed 3 bases from V and 4 bases from J, with 13 bases in between. This chain's CDR3 is CASSEGLLGTEAFF. As DNA, the CDR3 is TGTGCCAGCAGCGAGGGACTCCTGGGCACTGAAGCTTTCTTT.

The J gene is TRBJ2-4, the V gene TRBV5-1; D unclear. Per the germline V gene, CDR1 is SGHRS and CDR2 is YFSETQ. V lost 1 base to trimming and J lost 0 bases, with 14 bases between them. The CDR3 totals 17 residues. The CDR3 loop reads CASSLSINLLAKNIQYF. Written as DNA, the CDR3 is TGCGCCAGCAGCTTGAGCATAAATTTACTAGCCAAAAACATTCAGTACTTC. The entire variable domain, with the rest obtained from reference TRBV5-1 and TRBJ2-4, is as follows: KAGVTQTPRYLIKTRGQQVTLSCSPISGHRSVSWYQQTPGQGLQFLFEYFSETQRNKGNFPGRFSGRQFSNSRSEMNVSTLELGDSALYLCASSLSINLLAKNIQYFGAGTRLSVL.

J is TRBJ2-5 and V is TRBV5-5; D remains unclear. Trimming removed 3 bases from V and 3 bases from J, with 21 bases in between. Germline V gene lookup returns CDR1 SGHKS and CDR2 YYEKEE (reference sequence). The CDR3 is made up of 17 amino acids. The CDR3 here is CASSSLLTTSQKETQYF. The DNA of the CDR3 is TGTGCCAGCAGCTCACTCCTAACCACCTCACAGAAAGAGACCCAGTACTTC.

This clone was seen more than once but under ten times. The chain employs TRBV11-3 and TRBJ2-1; 11 nucleotides match TRBD1. The CDR3 contains 15 residues. Trimming cost V 3 bases and J 8 bases; bases outside gene matches: 6. Germline V gene data show CDR1 as SGHNT and CDR2 as YENEEA. CDR3 in DNA: TGTGCCAGCAGCTTCTCGGGACAGGGGGTTCATGAGCAGTTCTTC. Protein sequence: CASSFSGQGVHEQFF.

The chain links TRBV10-1 to TRBJ1-1; D gene uncertain. The V and J ends lost 0 bases and 0 bases respectively, with 23 bases between them. The CDR3 loop spans 20 amino acids. Germline V gene sequence: CDR1 WNHNN, CDR2 SYGVQD (reference sequence). CDR3 nucleotide sequence: TGCGCCAGCAGTGAGTCGAAAGTCGCTCGGCGGAGGTTCATGAACACTGAAGCTTTCTTT. This encodes CASSESKVARRRFMNTEAFF.

The chain is built from TRBV4-3 and TRBJ2-7; D is possibly TRBD2 (6 bases). This CDR3 is 15 amino acids long. Germline-derived CDR1 and CDR2 are LGHNA and YSLEER. V was trimmed by 1 base and J by 4 bases, leaving 14 bases between them. The CDR3 nucleotides read TGCGCCAGCAGCCAAGCCTGGGGGGACGGATACGAGCAGTACTTC. It codes for CASSQAWGDGYEQYF.

This chain uses TRBV9 with TRBJ1-1; 8 bases agree with TRBD1. Germline CDR1 is SGDLS and CDR2 is YYNGEE. There are 15 residues in the CDR3. The trim removed 0 bases at V and 3 bases at J, leaving 4 bases unmatched. The CDR3 loop is CASSVVQGAYTEAFF. The CDR3 DNA sequence: TGTGCCAGCAGCGTAGTTCAGGGGGCCTACACTGAAGCTTTCTTT.

The chain joins TRBV7-8 to TRBJ1-4; D gene ambiguous. The CDR3 is made up of 17 amino acids. The V and J ends lost 3 bases and 0 bases respectively, with 14 bases between them. The germline gives CDR1 SGHVS, CDR2 FQNEAQ. DNA of the CDR3: TGTGCCAGCAGCTTCGGAGTAGTCGGTGCAACTAATGAAAAACTGTTTTTT. This sequence encodes CASSFGVVGATNEKLFF.

The rearrangement uses TRBV24-1 and TRBJ2-2; 7 bases fit TRBD2. Per germline, CDR1 KGHDR and CDR2 SFDVKD. This CDR3 has 15 amino acids. The junction had 7 bases not matched to a gene; V was cut back by 6 bases and J by 4 bases. The CDR3 spells CATSNLAATTGELFF. DNA of the CDR3: TGTGCCACCAGTAACCTAGCGGCTACCACCGGGGAGCTGTTTTTT.